This T cell receptor (beta chain) was profiled in a study of read filtering for tumor transcriptome and immune sequencing. The library was built from about 370 ng RNA with molecular barcoded adaptors for alpha/delta and beta/gamma chains. Via MiXCR, TCRdb re-called the reads, giving one row per CDR3 protein. The sample carries about 57,000 distinct CDR3 sequences, more than 20% recorded once. The material sequenced was a population of CD138-negative cells sorted from bone marrow. The receptor was isolated from a donor at least 40 years old with multiple myeloma.

CDR3 amino acids: CSARDWAGGVQETQYF. DNA for the CDR3: TGCAGTGCTAGAGATTGGGCAGGGGGGGTCCAAGAGACCCAGTACTTC. The chain recombines TRBV20-1 with TRBJ2-5, with D perhaps TRBD1 or TRBD2 (7 bases each). The CDR3 has 16 residues. The germline gives CDR1 DFQATT, CDR2 SNEGSKA (reference sequence). Trimming shortened V by 0 bases and J by 1 base, and 15 bases separated the two germline ends.